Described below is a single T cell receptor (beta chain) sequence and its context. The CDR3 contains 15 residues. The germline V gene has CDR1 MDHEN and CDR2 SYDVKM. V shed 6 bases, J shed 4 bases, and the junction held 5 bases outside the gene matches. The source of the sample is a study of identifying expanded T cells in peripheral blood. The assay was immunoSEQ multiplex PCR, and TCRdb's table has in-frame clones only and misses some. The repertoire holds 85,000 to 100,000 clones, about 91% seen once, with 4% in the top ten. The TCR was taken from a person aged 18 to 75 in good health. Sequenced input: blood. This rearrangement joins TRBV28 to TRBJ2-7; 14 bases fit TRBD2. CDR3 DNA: TGTGCCAGCAGACTGACTAGCGGGAGGGGATACGAGCAGTACTTC. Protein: CASRLTSGRGYEQYF.